Listed here is a single T cell receptor (beta chain). This clonotype was recorded at least ten times. Which antigen it targets is not known. No quality values exist for individual bases; no much larger clone is one base distant. This entry is derived from a study of T cells in Graves' hyperthyroidism and ophthalmopathy (dated by TCRdb to about 2019). In terms of the full investigation: Peripheral blood samples were taken at initial diagnosis, before any treatment was given. A discovery cohort of roughly 100 patients, 43 with Graves' ophthalmopathy and over 55 with stable Graves' hyperthyroidism, was used to find distinguishing TCR V-J signatures. Prospective prediction of ophthalmopathy was tested in an independent validation cohort of fewer than 20 hyperthyroidism patients and approximately 17 patients who later progressed to ophthalmopathy. For training and testing, the 100 or so patients in the discovery cohort were randomly divided in a 7:3 ratio. Thyroid tissue and blood T-cell repertoires from more than five Graves' hyperthyroidism patients were also compared in the study. After blood sampling, hyperthyroidism patients were treated with methimazole at a starting dose of 30 mg daily, and ophthalmopathy patients were treated with high-dose intravenous methylprednisolone. The paper reports TCR Vbeta CDR3 sequencing of more than 120 peripheral blood samples: around 41 ophthalmopathy, approximately 74 hyperthyroidism and 17 progressor patients.

The CDR1 and CDR2 encoded by the germline V gene are SQVTM and ANQGSEA. V and J lose 0 bases and 3 bases, and a span of 9 bases separates them. Taken from cysteine to phenylalanine, the CDR3 has 14 residues. Left in the record is the CDR3 DNA by itself, 42 bases read in frame from the first base. Study-level results and caveats: Most expanded thyroid clonotypes (frequency above 0.001) were also found in blood, which suggests that blood repertoires may mirror thyroid immune responses. No statistical method was used to fix the sample size in advance, and group allocation was not hidden from the investigators. A model built on a 13 V-J signature distinguished ophthalmopathy from stable hyperthyroidism, reaching 85% to 90% sensitivity and about 81% specificity in cross-validation and 80%/75% in testing. In validation, the model predicted progression to ophthalmopathy with around 71% sensitivity and 72.22% specificity, a median of around 6.6 months before onset.

The TCR beta CDR3 regions were amplified from RNA transcripts. The first round of RT-PCR for the TCR CDR3 was performed with the HTBI primer set and the Qiagen OneStep RT-PCR kit. The libraries were constructed in a second round of multiplex PCR and then size-selected and purified. Libraries were sequenced paired-end with 100 bp reads on an Illumina HiSeq2000. As for the authors' bioinformatics: SOAPnuke was used to process the raw data, throwing out any read that contained adapters or uncalled bases, had a mean Phred below 15, or lacked an exact constant-primer or identifier match. COPE v1.2.5 was used to merge the high-quality paired reads, and each unique nucleotide sequence was defined as a clonotype. MiTCR v1.1 was used to align the clonotypes against IMGT TRBV, TRBD and TRBJ reference segments. The analysis included only V-J combinations with a frequency above 0.0001, which together covered around 99% of the repertoires. The TCS score was defined as F50 (clonal expansion) divided by E x V (chaos), with BLOSUM62-based TCRdist calculated between CDR3 peptides within each V-J. Welch's t-statistics and random forest reduced approximately 520 V-J features to 10 to 15, which were used in a naive Bayes classifier (R e1071). The public reads were quality trimmed at Q25 with fastp and then assembled into clones with MiXCR by TCRdb, keeping productive beta chains. Rows with a matching CDR3 protein are joined into one entry that keeps the most common DNA and genes. The V and J calls were not made by the authors but by TCRdb's processing. For this sample the table gives over 500,000 distinct CDR3 sequences, of which 12% to 15% were detected only once. Together, the top ten hold roughly 14% of the sample.

Stable Graves' hyperthyroidism was defined as no progression to ophthalmopathy during 18 months of follow-up. Hyperthyroidism patients were newly diagnosed, had a disease duration of under 2 months, and were aged 18 to 65 years. Patients with uncontrolled infections, other autoimmune diseases, pregnancy or lactation were excluded. Diagnoses relied on clinical symptoms, serum thyroxine and TRAb, thyroid ultrasound and orbital computed tomography. PBMCs were separated from 10 ml of fresh peripheral blood using Ficoll-Paque density gradient centrifugation. Total RNA was extracted using Trizol reagent, and RNA quality was assessed on an Agilent 2100 Bioanalyzer.

This clonotype was obtained from a woman in her forties with Graves' hyperthyroidism. The sequencing input was blood. The chain employs TRBV29-1 and TRBJ2-1; the D segment cannot be called with confidence. The CDR3 reads CSVEDPQVYNEQFF. The DNA sequence is given as TGCAGCGTTGAAGACCCGCAGGTCTACAATGAGCAGTTCTTC.